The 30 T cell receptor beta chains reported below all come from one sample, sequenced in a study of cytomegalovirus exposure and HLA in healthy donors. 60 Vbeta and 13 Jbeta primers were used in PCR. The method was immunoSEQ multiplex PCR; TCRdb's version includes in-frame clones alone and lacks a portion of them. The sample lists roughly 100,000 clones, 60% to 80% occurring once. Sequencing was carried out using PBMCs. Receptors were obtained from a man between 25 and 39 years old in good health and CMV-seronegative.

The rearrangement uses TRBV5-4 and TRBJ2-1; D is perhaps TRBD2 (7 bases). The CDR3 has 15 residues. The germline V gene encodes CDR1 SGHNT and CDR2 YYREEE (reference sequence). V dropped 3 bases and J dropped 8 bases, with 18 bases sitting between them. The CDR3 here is CASSWGGAGGDEQFF. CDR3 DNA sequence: TGTGCCAGCAGCTGGGGGGGGGCTGGAGGGGATGAGCAGTTCTTC. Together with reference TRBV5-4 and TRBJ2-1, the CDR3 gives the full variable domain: ETGVTQSPTHLIKTRGQQVTLRCSSQSGHNTVSWYQQALGQGPQFIFQYYREEENGRGNFPPRFSGLQFPNYSSELNVNALELDDSALYLCASSWGGAGGDEQFFGPGTRLTVL.

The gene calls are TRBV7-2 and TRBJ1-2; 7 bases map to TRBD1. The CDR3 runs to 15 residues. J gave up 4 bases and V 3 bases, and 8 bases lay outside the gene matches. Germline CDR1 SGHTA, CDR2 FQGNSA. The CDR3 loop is CASSLTGLGAYGYTF. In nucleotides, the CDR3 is TGTGCCAGCAGCTTGACAGGGCTAGGGGCCTATGGCTACACCTTC.

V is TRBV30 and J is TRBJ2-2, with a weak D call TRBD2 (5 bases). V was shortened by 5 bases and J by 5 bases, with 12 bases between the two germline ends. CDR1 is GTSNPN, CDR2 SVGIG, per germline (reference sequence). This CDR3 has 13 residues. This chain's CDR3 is CAWGLTSTGELFF. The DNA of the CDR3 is TGTGCCTGGGGTCTTACTAGTACCGGGGAGCTGTTTTTT.

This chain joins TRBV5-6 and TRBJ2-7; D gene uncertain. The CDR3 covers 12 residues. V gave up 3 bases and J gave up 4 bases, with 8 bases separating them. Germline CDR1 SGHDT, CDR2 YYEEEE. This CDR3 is CASSSQLYEQYF. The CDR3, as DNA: TGTGCCAGCAGCTCACAGCTTTACGAGCAGTACTTC.

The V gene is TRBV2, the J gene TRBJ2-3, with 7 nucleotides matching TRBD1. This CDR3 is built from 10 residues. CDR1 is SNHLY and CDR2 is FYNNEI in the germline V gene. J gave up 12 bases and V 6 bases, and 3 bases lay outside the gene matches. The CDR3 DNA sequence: TGTGCCAGCAGGGGACAGTTCCAGTATTTT. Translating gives CASRGQFQYF.

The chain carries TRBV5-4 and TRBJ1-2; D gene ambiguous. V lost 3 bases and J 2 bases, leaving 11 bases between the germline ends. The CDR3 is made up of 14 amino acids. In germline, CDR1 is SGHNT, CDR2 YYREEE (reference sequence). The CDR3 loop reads CASSSPGGNYGYTF. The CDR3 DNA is TGTGCCAGCAGCTCCCCGGGTGGAAACTATGGCTACACCTTC.

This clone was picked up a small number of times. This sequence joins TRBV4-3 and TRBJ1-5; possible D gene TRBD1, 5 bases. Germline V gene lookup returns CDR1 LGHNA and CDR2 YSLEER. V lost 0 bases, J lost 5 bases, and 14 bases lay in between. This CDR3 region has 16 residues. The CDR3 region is CASSQEGGRGDQPQHF. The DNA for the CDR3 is TGCGCCAGCAGCCAAGAGGGGGGGAGGGGCGATCAGCCCCAGCATTTT.

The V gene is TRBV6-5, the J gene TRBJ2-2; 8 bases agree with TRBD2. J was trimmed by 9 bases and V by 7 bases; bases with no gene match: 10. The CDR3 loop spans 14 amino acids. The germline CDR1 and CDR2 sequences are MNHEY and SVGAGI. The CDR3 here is CASNLLAGTRELFF. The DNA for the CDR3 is TGTGCCAGCAATCTTCTAGCGGGTACCCGGGAGCTGTTTTTT.

The CDR3 protein is CASSQDVQGLLEAFF. CDR3 sequence (DNA): TGTGCCAGCAGCCAAGATGTGCAGGGGCTTCTTGAAGCTTTCTTT. The chain combines TRBV4-2 with TRBJ1-1; D is perhaps TRBD1 (6 bases). V was trimmed by 0 bases and J by 7 bases, leaving 15 bases between them. Germline V gene data show CDR1 as LGHNA and CDR2 as YNFKEQ. The CDR3 is 15 residues long.

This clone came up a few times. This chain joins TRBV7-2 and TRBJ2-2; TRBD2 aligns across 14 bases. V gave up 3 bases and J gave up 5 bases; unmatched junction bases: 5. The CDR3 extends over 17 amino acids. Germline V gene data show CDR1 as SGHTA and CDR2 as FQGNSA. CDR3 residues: CASSFRLAGGRTGELFF. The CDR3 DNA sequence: TGTGCCAGCAGCTTCCGACTAGCGGGAGGGAGAACCGGGGAGCTGTTTTTT.

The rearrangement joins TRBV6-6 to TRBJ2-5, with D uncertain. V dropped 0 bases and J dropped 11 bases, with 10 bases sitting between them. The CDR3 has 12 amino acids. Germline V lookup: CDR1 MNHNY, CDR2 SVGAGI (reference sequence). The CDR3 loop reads CASSYSTGKQYF. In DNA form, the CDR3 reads TGTGCCAGCAGTTACTCGACTGGTAAGCAGTACTTC.

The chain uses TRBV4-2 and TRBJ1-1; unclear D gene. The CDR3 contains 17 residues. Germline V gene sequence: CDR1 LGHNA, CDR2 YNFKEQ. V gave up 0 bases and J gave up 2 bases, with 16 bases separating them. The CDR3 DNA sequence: TGTGCCAGCAGCCAAGACAATGGAGGAGGCCCTAACACTGAAGCTTTCTTT. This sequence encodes CASSQDNGGGPNTEAFF.

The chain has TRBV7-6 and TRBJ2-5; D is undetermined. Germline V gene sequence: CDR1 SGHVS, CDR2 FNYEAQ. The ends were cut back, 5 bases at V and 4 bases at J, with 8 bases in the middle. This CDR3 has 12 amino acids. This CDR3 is CASSPAGETQYF. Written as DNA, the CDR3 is TGTGCCAGCAGCCCCGCAGGAGAGACCCAGTACTTC.

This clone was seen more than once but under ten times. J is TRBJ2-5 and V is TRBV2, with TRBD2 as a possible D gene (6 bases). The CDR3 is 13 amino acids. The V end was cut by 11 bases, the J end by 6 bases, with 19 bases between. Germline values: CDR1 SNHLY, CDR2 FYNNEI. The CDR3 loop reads CAGLAEEWKTQYF. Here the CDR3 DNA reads TGTGCCGGCTTAGCGGAGGAGTGGAAGACCCAGTACTTC.

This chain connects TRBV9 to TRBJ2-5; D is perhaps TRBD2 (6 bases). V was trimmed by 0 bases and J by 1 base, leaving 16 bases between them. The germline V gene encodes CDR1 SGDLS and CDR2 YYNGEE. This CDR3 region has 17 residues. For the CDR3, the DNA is TGTGCCAGCAGCGTAGAGACTAGAGCTGGTGGCCAAGAGACCCAGTACTTC. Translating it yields CASSVETRAGGQETQYF.

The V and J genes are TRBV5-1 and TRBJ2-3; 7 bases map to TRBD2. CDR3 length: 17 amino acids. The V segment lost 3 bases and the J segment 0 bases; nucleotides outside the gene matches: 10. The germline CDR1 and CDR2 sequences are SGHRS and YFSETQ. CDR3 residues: CASSWDLAVYSTDTQYF. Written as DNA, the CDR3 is TGCGCCAGCAGCTGGGATCTAGCGGTTTATAGCACAGATACGCAGTATTTT.

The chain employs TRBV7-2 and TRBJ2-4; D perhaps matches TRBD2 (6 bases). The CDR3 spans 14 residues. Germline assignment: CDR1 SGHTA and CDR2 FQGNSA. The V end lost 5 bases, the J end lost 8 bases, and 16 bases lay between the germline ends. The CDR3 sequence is CASSERGFADIQYF. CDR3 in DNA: TGTGCCAGCAGCGAACGGGGGTTTGCAGACATTCAGTACTTC.

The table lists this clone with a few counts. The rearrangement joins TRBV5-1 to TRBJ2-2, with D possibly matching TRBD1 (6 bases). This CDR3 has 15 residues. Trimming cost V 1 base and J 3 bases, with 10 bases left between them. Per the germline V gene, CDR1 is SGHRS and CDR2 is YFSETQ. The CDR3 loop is CASSLRTADTGELFF. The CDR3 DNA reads TGCGCCAGCAGCTTGCGGACAGCGGACACCGGGGAGCTGTTTTTT.

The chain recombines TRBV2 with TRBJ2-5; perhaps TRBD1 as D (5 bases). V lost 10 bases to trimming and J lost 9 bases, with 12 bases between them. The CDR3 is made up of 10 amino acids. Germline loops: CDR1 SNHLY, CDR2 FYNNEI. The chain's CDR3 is CATGQGAQYF. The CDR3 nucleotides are TGTGCCACCGGACAAGGGGCCCAGTACTTC. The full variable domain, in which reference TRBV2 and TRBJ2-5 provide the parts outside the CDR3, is EPEVTQTPSHQVTQMGQEVILRCVPISNHLYFYWYRQILGQKVEFLVSFYNNEISEKSEIFDDQFSVERPDGSNFTLKIRSTKLEDSAMYFCATGQGAQYFGPGTRLLVL.

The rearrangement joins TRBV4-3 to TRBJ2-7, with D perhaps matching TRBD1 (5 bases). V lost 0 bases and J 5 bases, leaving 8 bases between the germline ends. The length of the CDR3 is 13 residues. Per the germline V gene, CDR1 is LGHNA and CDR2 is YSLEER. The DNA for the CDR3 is TGCGCCAGCAGCCAAGAGGCAGGGAACGAGCAGTACTTC. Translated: CASSQEAGNEQYF.

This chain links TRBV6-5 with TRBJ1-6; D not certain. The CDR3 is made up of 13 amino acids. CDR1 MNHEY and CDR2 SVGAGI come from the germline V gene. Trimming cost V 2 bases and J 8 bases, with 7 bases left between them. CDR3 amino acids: CASSYDADSPLHF. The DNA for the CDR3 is TGTGCCAGCAGTTACGATGCGGATTCACCCCTCCACTTT.

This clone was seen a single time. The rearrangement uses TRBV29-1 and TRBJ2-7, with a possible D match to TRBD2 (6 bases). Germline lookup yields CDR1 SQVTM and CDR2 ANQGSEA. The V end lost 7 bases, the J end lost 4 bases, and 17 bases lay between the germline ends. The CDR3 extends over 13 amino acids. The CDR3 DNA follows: TGCAGCGGGGGACTGCAGGGAGGTTACGAGCAGTACTTC. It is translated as CSGGLQGGYEQYF.

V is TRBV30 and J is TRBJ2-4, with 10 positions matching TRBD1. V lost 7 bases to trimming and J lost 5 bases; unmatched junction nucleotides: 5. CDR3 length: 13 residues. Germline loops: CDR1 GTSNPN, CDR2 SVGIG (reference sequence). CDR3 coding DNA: TGTGCCTTCACCGGACAGGGGGAAAACATTCAGTACTTC. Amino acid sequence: CAFTGQGENIQYF.

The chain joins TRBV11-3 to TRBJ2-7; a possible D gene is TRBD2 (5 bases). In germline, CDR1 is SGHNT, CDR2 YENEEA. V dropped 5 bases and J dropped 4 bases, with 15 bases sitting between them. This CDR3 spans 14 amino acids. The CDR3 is CASSPWSGKYEQYF. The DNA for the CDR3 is TGTGCCAGCAGCCCATGGTCGGGGAAGTACGAGCAGTACTTC.

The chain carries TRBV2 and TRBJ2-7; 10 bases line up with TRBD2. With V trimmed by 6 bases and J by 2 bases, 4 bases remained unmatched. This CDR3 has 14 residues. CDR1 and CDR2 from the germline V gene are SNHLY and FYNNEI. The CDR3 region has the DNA TGTGCCAGCAGCACAGCGGGAGGGGCCTACGAGCAGTACTTC. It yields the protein CASSTAGGAYEQYF.

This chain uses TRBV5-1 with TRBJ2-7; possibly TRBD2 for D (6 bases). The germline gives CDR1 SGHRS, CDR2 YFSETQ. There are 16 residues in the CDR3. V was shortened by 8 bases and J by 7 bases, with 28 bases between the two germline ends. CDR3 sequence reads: CARGHYFGSGVGEQYF. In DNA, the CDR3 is TGCGCCAGGGGCCACTACTTTGGTTCGGGAGTTGGGGAGCAGTACTTC.

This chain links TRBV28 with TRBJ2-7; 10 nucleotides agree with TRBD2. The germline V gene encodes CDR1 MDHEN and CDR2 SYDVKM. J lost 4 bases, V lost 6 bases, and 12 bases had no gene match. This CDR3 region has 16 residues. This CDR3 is CASRRGRSSGSYEQYF. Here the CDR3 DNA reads TGTGCCAGCAGGAGGGGGAGGTCTAGCGGGAGTTACGAGCAGTACTTC.

The CDR3 nucleotides read TGCGCCAGCAGCTTGGCGGGAGTCCTTAATTCACCCCTCCACTTT. The encoded protein is CASSLAGVLNSPLHF. The V call is TRBV5-1, the J call TRBJ1-6; no definite D call. Germline-derived CDR1 and CDR2 are SGHRS and YFSETQ. The V gene lost 0 bases and the J gene lost 6 bases, with 10 bases spanning the gap. The CDR3 extends over 15 amino acids.

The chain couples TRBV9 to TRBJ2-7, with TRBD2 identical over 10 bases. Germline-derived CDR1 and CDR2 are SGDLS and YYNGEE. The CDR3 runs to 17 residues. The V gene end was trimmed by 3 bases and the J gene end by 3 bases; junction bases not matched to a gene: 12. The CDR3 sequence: CASSAHRGLASNYEQYF. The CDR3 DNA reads TGTGCCAGCAGCGCTCACCGGGGACTAGCGTCAAACTACGAGCAGTACTTC.

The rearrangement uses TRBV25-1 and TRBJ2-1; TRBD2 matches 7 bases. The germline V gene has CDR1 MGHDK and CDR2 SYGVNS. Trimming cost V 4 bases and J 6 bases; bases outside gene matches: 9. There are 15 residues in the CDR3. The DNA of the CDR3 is TGTGCCAGCAGTGCATCCGGGACTACGACCAATGAGCAGTTCTTC. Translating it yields CASSASGTTTNEQFF.